This entry lists 31 T cell receptor beta chains sequenced from one sample in a study of post-analysis software for immune sequencing data. Prepared TCR beta cDNA libraries contained unique molecular identifiers. MiXCR, applied by TCRdb to the PCR reads, yields one record per CDR3 protein. Among some 690,000 distinct CDR3 sequences listed, 25% to 30% were seen once. Study-wide results and caveats: With TRBV5-6, TRBV5-1 and TRBV20-1 included, several TRBV segments were more frequent in patients than in controls.

The antigens of these receptors remain unknown. Sequenced sample: blood. Every receptor here comes from a girl between 10 and 17 years old with multiple sclerosis.

In its sample, this clonotype was seen a few times. The rearrangement joins TRBV20-1 to TRBJ1-5, with 7 bases matching TRBD1. The CDR3 length is 15 residues. V gave up 5 bases and J gave up 0 bases; unmatched junction bases: 7. The V gene's germline CDR1 is DFQATT and CDR2 SNEGSKA (reference sequence). CDR3 in amino acids: CSAEGTVYSNQPQHF. The CDR3 bases are TGCAGTGCTGAAGGGACAGTTTATAGCAATCAGCCCCAGCATTTT.

The chain uses TRBV4-3 and TRBJ2-1, with TRBD1 matching 9 bases. This CDR3 is 15 amino acids long. Germline CDR1 and CDR2: LGHNA and YSLEER. The ends lost 3 bases at V and 8 bases at J; junction bases unmatched: 8. The CDR3 DNA is TGCGCCAGCAGCCACGGAACAGGGGGCCGCGATGAGCAGTTCTTC. Its translation is CASSHGTGGRDEQFF.

The gene calls are TRBV27 and TRBJ1-4; weak D call: TRBD1 (6 bases). V was trimmed by 3 bases and J by 2 bases, leaving 13 bases between them. CDR1 and CDR2 (germline): MNHEY, SMNVEV (reference sequence). This CDR3 has 16 amino acids. CDR3 sequence: CASSFRGAPTNEKLFF. The CDR3 DNA follows: TGTGCCAGCAGTTTCCGGGGGGCGCCCACTAATGAAAAACTGTTTTTT.

J is TRBJ2-5 and V is TRBV7-2, with 12 bases fitting TRBD2. V was clipped by 5 bases and J by 0 bases; unmatched bases: 7. The CDR3 covers 17 residues. The V gene's germline CDR1 is SGHTA and CDR2 FQGNSA. CDR3 coding DNA: TGTGCCAGCAGCGTAGGACTAGCGGGACTGTACCAAGAGACCCAGTACTTC. Translating it yields CASSVGLAGLYQETQYF.

This clonotype has just a few counts. V and J are TRBV2 and TRBJ2-7; no clear D. Trimming took off 3 bases at V and 4 bases at J, with 10 bases between the two ends. Germline-derived CDR1 and CDR2 are SNHLY and FYNNEI. This CDR3 spans 13 amino acids. The CDR3 loop reads CASSDQRAYEQYF. CDR3 DNA sequence: TGTGCCAGCAGTGATCAAAGGGCGTACGAGCAGTACTTC.

This clonotype appeared many times. The chain couples TRBV27 to TRBJ1-2, with 7 bases identical to TRBD1. V lost 5 bases to trimming and J lost 0 bases; unmatched junction nucleotides: 6. Germline V gene data show CDR1 as MNHEY and CDR2 as SMNVEV (reference sequence). The length of the CDR3 is 15 residues. CDR3 sequence reads: CASSPTGAANYGYTF. The CDR3 DNA reads TGTGCCAGCAGTCCTACAGGGGCAGCTAACTATGGCTACACCTTC.

This chain links TRBV11-2 with TRBJ2-1; 8 bases match TRBD2. This CDR3 spans 15 amino acids. Per the germline V gene, CDR1 is SGHAT and CDR2 is FQNNGV. The V segment lost 5 bases and the J segment 6 bases; nucleotides outside the gene matches: 9. The CDR3, as DNA: TGTGCCAGCAGCCTTCGAAGCGGGGGCGGCAATGAGCAGTTCTTC. Protein: CASSLRSGGGNEQFF.

V gene TRBV7-2 combines with J gene TRBJ1-5; 7 bases line up with TRBD1. This CDR3 is 15 amino acids long. In germline, CDR1 is SGHTA, CDR2 FQGNSA. Trimming took 4 bases from V and 3 from J; bases not matched to a gene: 6. The chain's CDR3 is CASSYGQANNQPQHF. The CDR3 region has the DNA TGTGCCAGCAGCTACGGACAGGCTAACAATCAGCCCCAGCATTTT.

This chain joins TRBV20-1 and TRBJ2-7; D is tentatively TRBD1 or TRBD2 (6 bases each). The germline V and J ends were trimmed by 1 base and 4 bases, with 17 bases remaining between them. CDR3 length: 15 amino acids. Germline V CDR1 and CDR2: DFQATT, SNEGSKA (reference sequence). Here the CDR3 DNA reads TGCAGTGCTAGAGTTCTAAAAGGGGGGAATTACGAGCAGTACTTC. Encoded protein: CSARVLKGGNYEQYF.

This clonotype was detected a few times. The V gene is TRBV2, the J gene TRBJ2-7; perhaps TRBD1 as D (5 bases). Germline V lookup: CDR1 SNHLY, CDR2 FYNNEI. V lost 4 bases, J lost 2 bases, and 18 bases lay in between. This CDR3 is built from 16 residues. DNA for the CDR3: TGTGCCAGCAGTGCAGGGCAACTCCGTATCACCTACGAGCAGTACTTC. This codes for CASSAGQLRITYEQYF.

This clonotype was found many times. The CDR3 nucleotides read TGCAGTGCTCGCAGAGACGAGACCCAGTACTTC. The encoded protein is CSARRDETQYF. The gene calls are TRBV20-1 and TRBJ2-5; D remains unclear. This CDR3 contains 11 residues. V gave up 5 bases and J gave up 5 bases, with 9 bases separating them. Germline values: CDR1 DFQATT, CDR2 SNEGSKA (reference sequence).

This clonotype has only a few counts. The chain employs TRBV20-1 and TRBJ2-5; D call uncertain. The germline CDR1 and CDR2 sequences are DFQATT and SNEGSKA (reference sequence). This CDR3 spans 16 amino acids. The CDR3 is CSPIFLDVTYQETQYF. Here the CDR3 DNA reads TGCTCGCCTATTTTTTTGGACGTGACGTACCAAGAGACCCAGTACTTC.

The sample holds a few counts of this clonotype. This chain links TRBV4-3 with TRBJ2-6, with D uncertain. Trimming removed 3 bases from V and 0 bases from J, with 9 bases in between. Per the germline V gene, CDR1 is LGHNA and CDR2 is YSLEER. The CDR3 totals 16 residues. The DNA of the CDR3 is TGCGCCAGCAGCCAGGGGATATACTCTGGGGCCAACGTCCTGACTTTC. Amino acids: CASSQGIYSGANVLTF.

The rearrangement joins TRBV20-1 to TRBJ1-2; D gene uncertain. Germline V gene data show CDR1 as DFQATT and CDR2 as SNEGSKA (reference sequence). V was pared by 0 bases and J by 2 bases, with 22 bases between. This CDR3 region has 18 residues. CDR3 DNA: TGCAGTGCTAGAGATCAAATACGTGCGAAAGCCCGAAACTATGGCTACACCTTC. Amino acids: CSARDQIRAKARNYGYTF.

This clonotype was detected many times. V and J are TRBV20-1 and TRBJ2-7, with D perhaps given as TRBD1 or TRBD2 (5 bases each). The germline V gene encodes CDR1 DFQATT and CDR2 SNEGSKA (reference sequence). This CDR3 comprises 11 residues. V was pared by 2 bases and J by 9 bases, with 11 bases between. The DNA for the CDR3 is TGCAGTGCTAGAACCCGGGACCGGCAGTACTTC. It is translated as CSARTRDRQYF.

This clonotype has a count of ten or more. This chain uses TRBV6-5 with TRBJ1-1; 11 nucleotides line up with TRBD1. CDR1 is MNHEY and CDR2 is SVGAGI in the germline V gene. V was clipped by 6 bases and J by 4 bases; unmatched bases: 4. The CDR3 contains 14 residues. This CDR3 reads CASSPGQGGTEAFF. DNA of the CDR3: TGTGCCAGCAGCCCGGGACAGGGGGGCACTGAAGCTTTCTTT.

This clonotype came up a few times. J is TRBJ2-7 and V is TRBV29-1; D gene uncertain. Trimming cost V 4 bases and J 1 base, with 11 bases left between them. Germline V gives CDR1 SQVTM, CDR2 ANQGSEA. CDR3 length: 13 residues. In DNA form, the CDR3 reads TGCAGCGTTGGGCCGGACGGTTCCTACGAGCAGTACTTC. It yields the protein CSVGPDGSYEQYF.

This clonotype was counted only a few times. The chain recombines TRBV10-3 with TRBJ1-1, with TRBD1 matching 7 bases. Germline V gene sequence: CDR1 ENHRY, CDR2 SYGVKD. With V trimmed by 10 bases and J by 0 bases, 14 bases remained unmatched. The CDR3 totals 16 residues. CDR3 DNA: TGTGCCACCCACGGGGAACAGGGGATTATGAACACTGAAGCTTTCTTT. Residues: CATHGEQGIMNTEAFF.

The sample holds many counts of this clonotype. The chain employs TRBV4-3 and TRBJ2-7, with 7 nucleotides matching TRBD2. Germline V gene data show CDR1 as LGHNA and CDR2 as YSLEER. V shed 3 bases, J shed 6 bases, and the junction held 8 bases outside the gene matches. The CDR3 sequence is 14 residues long. The CDR3 sequence: CASSQTGLIAEQYF. As DNA, the CDR3 is TGCGCCAGCAGCCAGACGGGACTAATCGCCGAGCAGTACTTC.

The genes are TRBV12-3 or TRBV12-4 and TRBJ2-1; 12 positions match TRBD2. CDR3 size: 15 residues. Trimming at V came to 6 bases and at J to 6 bases, leaving 6 bases not matched to a gene. Written as DNA, the CDR3 is TGTGCCAGCAGCCTGGAGACTAGCGGGAGCAATGAGCAGTTCTTC. Protein product: CASSLETSGSNEQFF.

This clonotype turned up a few times. The V and J genes are TRBV4-3 and TRBJ1-1, with no clear D. The CDR3 spans 13 residues. The V gene's germline CDR1 is LGHNA and CDR2 YSLEER. V gave up 0 bases and J gave up 5 bases, with 7 bases separating them. This CDR3 is CASSQDRLTEAFF. CDR3 DNA: TGCGCCAGCAGCCAAGACAGGCTTACTGAAGCTTTCTTT.

This clonotype was seen once. Here the CDR3 reads CASSPNRGPYEQYF. The DNA for the CDR3 is TGTGCCAGCAGCCCGAACAGGGGCCCCTACGAGCAGTACTTC. The chain employs TRBV7-2 and TRBJ2-7, with TRBD1 identical over 7 bases. Trimming cost V 5 bases and J 2 bases; bases outside gene matches: 6. CDR3 length equals 14 residues. Germline-derived CDR1 and CDR2 are SGHTA and FQGNSA. The full variable domain, rest sourced from reference TRBV7-2 and TRBJ2-7, is GAGVSQSPSNKVTEKGKDVELRCDPISGHTALYWYRQSLGQGLEFLIYFQGNSAPDKSGLPSDRFSAERTGGSVSTLTIQRTQQEDSAVYLCASSPNRGPYEQYFGPGTRLTVT.

This clonotype has a handful of counts. This chain links TRBV6-6 with TRBJ2-1; D is perhaps TRBD1 (5 bases). The CDR3 totals 15 residues. In germline, CDR1 is MNHNY, CDR2 SVGAGI (reference sequence). The V and J ends lost 6 bases and 4 bases respectively, with 16 bases between them. The CDR3 DNA is TGTGCCAGCAGCTTGACAGTCCCTTCGTACAATGAGCAGTTCTTC. It codes for CASSLTVPSYNEQFF.

This chain links TRBV6-6 with TRBJ2-4; the D gene could be TRBD1 or TRBD2 (5 bases each). This CDR3 region has 17 residues. Germline loops: CDR1 MNHNY, CDR2 SVGAGI (reference sequence). V shed 4 bases and J shed 0 bases, with 16 bases lying between them. The CDR3: CASSWGSWAIAKNIQYF. As DNA, the CDR3 is TGTGCCAGCAGTTGGGGGTCCTGGGCGATAGCCAAAAACATTCAGTACTTC.

V is TRBV5-1 and J is TRBJ1-1; D possibly corresponds to TRBD1 (5 bases). This CDR3 is built from 15 residues. Germline-derived CDR1 and CDR2 are SGHRS and YFSETQ. The germline V and J ends were trimmed by 7 bases and 6 bases, with 22 bases remaining between them. In nucleotides, the CDR3 is TGCGCCAGCTTCGCTCGACTCGGACCGGGGGCTGAAGCTTTCTTT. Translated, it gives CASFARLGPGAEAFF. Combining the CDR3 with reference TRBV5-1 and TRBJ1-1 gives the whole variable domain KAGVTQTPRYLIKTRGQQVTLSCSPISGHRSVSWYQQTPGQGLQFLFEYFSETQRNKGNFPGRFSGRQFSNSRSEMNVSTLELGDSALYLCASFARLGPGAEAFFGQGTRLTVV.

Turning to this clonotype: One end of the junction fails to match germline, which may point to a read error. J is TRBJ1-4 and V is TRBV12-3 or TRBV12-4; tentatively, D is TRBD1 (6 bases). The CDR3 runs to 15 residues. The CDR3 here is CASSLDGTRNEKRFF. The CDR3 DNA follows: TGTGCCAGCAGTTTAGACGGGACAAGAAATGAAAAACGGTTTTTT.

This clonotype has only a few counts. This sequence joins TRBV6-2 or TRBV6-3 and TRBJ2-1; D is perhaps TRBD2 (6 bases). V was clipped by 11 bases and J by 4 bases, with 18 bases between them. The CDR3 totals 14 residues. Germline V lookup: CDR1 MNHEY, CDR2 SVGEGT. The CDR3 loop is CAGNGLQSYNEQFF. The CDR3 DNA reads as TGTGCCGGCAACGGACTACAGTCTTACAATGAGCAGTTCTTC.

This chain joins TRBV6-1 and TRBJ2-5; possibly TRBD1 for D (6 bases). Germline V gene lookup returns CDR1 MNHNS and CDR2 SASEGT. V was cut by 6 bases and J by 3 bases, with 20 bases left in between. The CDR3 spans 16 residues. DNA of the CDR3: TGTGCCAGCAGCTTGTCCCCAGGGGCCTCCGAAGAGACCCAGTACTTC. Protein sequence: CASSLSPGASEETQYF.

V is TRBV7-2 and J is TRBJ1-1, with 9 bases that match TRBD1. CDR1 is SGHTA and CDR2 is FQGNSA in the germline V gene. V shed 5 bases, J shed 5 bases, and the junction held 12 bases outside the gene matches. The CDR3 has 16 residues. The CDR3 reads CASSPTPMDRGTEAFF. CDR3 in DNA: TGTGCCAGCAGCCCAACCCCCATGGACAGGGGAACTGAAGCTTTCTTT.

The V call is TRBV5-1, the J call TRBJ2-2; a possible D gene is TRBD1 (5 bases). The CDR3 covers 15 residues. Trimming took off 3 bases at V and 6 bases at J, with 15 bases between the two ends. Germline assignment: CDR1 SGHRS and CDR2 YFSETQ. The DNA for the CDR3 is TGCGCCAGCAGCTCGCTGGGGCCGTACGCCGGGGAGCTGTTTTTT. This codes for CASSSLGPYAGELFF.

In its sample, this clonotype was seen a few times. CDR3 coding DNA: TGCAGCGTTGATTACAAGGGGAAGAACACTGAAGCTTTCTTT. Translated, it gives CSVDYKGKNTEAFF. The V and J genes are TRBV29-1 and TRBJ1-1; D may be TRBD1 (5 bases). This CDR3 is 14 amino acids long. Germline V gives CDR1 SQVTM, CDR2 ANQGSEA. V was pared by 3 bases and J by 1 base, with 12 bases between.